This T cell receptor beta chain was profiled in a study of blood T cell repertoires in COVID-19. V gave up 7 bases and J gave up 6 bases, with 15 bases separating them. The length of the CDR3 is 13 residues. Some clones are missing from TCRdb's copy, which holds only in-frame ones; the method was immunoSEQ multiplex PCR. Of 65,000 to 95,000 clones listed, about 90% were seen once; the top ten hold 4% to 5.5%. The origin of this receptor is a middle-aged man with active COVID-19. Sequenced sample: peripheral blood. The chain couples TRBV12-3 or TRBV12-4 to TRBJ1-2; no firm D call. The CDR3 bases are TGTGCCAGCACCCTGATGGGAGGGAATGGCTACACCTTC. It translates to CASTLMGGNGYTF.